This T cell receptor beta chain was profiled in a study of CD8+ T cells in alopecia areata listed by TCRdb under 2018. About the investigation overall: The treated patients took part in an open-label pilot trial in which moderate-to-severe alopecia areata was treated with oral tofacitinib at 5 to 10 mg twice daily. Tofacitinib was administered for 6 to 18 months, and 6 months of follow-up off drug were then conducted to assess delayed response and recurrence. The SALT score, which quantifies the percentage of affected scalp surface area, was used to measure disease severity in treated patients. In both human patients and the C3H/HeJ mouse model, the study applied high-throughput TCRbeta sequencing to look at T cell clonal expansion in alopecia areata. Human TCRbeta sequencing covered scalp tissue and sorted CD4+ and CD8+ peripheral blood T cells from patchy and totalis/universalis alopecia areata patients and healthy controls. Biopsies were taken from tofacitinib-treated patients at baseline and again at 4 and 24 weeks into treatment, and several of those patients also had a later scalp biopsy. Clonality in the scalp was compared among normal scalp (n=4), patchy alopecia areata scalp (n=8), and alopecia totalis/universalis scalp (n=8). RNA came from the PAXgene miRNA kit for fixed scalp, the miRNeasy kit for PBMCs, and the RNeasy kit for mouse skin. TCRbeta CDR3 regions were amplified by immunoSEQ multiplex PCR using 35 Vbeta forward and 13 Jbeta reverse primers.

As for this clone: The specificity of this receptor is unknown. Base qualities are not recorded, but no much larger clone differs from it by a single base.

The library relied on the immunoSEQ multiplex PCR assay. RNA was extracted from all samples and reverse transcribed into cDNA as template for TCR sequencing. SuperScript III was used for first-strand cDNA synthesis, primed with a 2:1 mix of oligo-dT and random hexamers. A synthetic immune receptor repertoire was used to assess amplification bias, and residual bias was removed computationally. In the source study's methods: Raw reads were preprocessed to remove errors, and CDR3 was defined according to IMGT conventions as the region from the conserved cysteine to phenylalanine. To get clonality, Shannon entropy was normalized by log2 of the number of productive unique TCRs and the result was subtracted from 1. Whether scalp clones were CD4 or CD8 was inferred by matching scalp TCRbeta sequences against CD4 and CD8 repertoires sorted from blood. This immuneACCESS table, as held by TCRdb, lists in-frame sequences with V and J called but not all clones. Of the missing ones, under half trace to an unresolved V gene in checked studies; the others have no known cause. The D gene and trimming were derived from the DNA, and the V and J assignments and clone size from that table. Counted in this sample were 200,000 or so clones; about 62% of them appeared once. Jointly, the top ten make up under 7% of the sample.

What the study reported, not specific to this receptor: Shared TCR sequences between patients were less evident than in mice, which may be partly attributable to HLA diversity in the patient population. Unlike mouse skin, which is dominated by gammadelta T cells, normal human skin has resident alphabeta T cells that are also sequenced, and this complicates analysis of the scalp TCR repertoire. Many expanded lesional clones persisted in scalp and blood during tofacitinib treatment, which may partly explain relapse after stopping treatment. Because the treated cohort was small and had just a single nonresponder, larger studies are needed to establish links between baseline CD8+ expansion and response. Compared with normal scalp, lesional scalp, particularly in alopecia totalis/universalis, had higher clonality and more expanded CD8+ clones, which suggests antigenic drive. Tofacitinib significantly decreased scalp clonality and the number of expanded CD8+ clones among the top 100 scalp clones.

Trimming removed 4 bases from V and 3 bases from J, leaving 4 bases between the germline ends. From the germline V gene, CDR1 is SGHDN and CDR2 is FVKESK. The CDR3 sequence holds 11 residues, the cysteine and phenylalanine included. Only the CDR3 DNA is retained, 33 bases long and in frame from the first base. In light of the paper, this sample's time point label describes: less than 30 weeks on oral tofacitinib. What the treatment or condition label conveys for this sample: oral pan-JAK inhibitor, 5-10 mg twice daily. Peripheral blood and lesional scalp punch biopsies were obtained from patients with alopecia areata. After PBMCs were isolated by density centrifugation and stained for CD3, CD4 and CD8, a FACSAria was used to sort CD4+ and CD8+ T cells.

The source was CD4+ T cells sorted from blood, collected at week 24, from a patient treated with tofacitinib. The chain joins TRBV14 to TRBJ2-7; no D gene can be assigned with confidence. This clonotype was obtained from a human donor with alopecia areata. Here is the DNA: TGTGCCAGCAGCCGGAACTACGAGCAGTACTTC. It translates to CASSRNYEQYF.